The clone carrying this TCR beta chain was recorded a few times. The V end was cut by 0 bases, the J end by 0 bases, with 5 bases between. Per the germline V gene, CDR1 is MNHEY and CDR2 is SMNVEV (reference sequence). The CDR3 runs 14 residues. Library preparation (for TCRbeta) was performed with unique molecular identifiers. TCRdb redid the calling of the PCR reads with MiXCR, one entry per CDR3 protein. There are a few hundred thousand distinct CDR3 sequences in the sample; roughly 20% occur only once, and about 3.8% lies in the top ten. The data are from a study of T-cell reconstitution after alpha-beta-depleted transplantation in children.

This receptor was identified in a human donor who donated a stem cell graft to a child with acute myeloid leukemia. The rearrangement links TRBV27 to TRBJ1-2; D is ambiguous. The material sequenced was PBMCs from the stem cell graft donor, taken from the stem cell graft. The CDR3: CASSLSVANYGYTF. The CDR3 coding sequence is TGTGCCAGCAGTTTATCGGTGGCTAACTATGGCTACACCTTC.